This T cell receptor beta chain was profiled in a study of Ad26.COV2.S vaccination and SARS-CoV-2 variants. Overall study context: Enrolled in COV1001, the donor was in the Ad26.COV2.S trial arm, which received the vaccine. Ad26.COV2.S shots went into the muscle once or twice, 56 days apart.

Treatment indicated: around 19 received Ad26.COV2.S at low or high dose, single or two shots; 5 received placebo; per-sample allocation not given. Sampling was done on day 63 after the first vaccine or placebo injection. This table comes from immunoSEQ multiplex PCR, and its TCRdb copy is limited to in-frame clones, with some not included. The repertoire has almost 400,000 clones, about 91% of them found once; the top ten carry around 1.9%. This TCR was recovered from a person between 18 and 65 years old who received the Ad26.COV2.S COVID-19 vaccine or a placebo. The sequencing here drew on peripheral blood, taken in a trial of Ad26.COV2.S vaccine versus placebo.

This CDR3 reads CASSLYNEQFF. CDR3 in DNA: TGTGCCAGTAGTCTTTACAATGAGCAGTTCTTC. The V gene is TRBV19, the J gene TRBJ2-1; D is unresolved. This CDR3 has 11 residues. CDR1 and CDR2 (germline): LNHDA, SQIVND (reference sequence). Between the trimmed V and J ends, which lost 5 bases and 4 bases, there was a span of 3 bases.